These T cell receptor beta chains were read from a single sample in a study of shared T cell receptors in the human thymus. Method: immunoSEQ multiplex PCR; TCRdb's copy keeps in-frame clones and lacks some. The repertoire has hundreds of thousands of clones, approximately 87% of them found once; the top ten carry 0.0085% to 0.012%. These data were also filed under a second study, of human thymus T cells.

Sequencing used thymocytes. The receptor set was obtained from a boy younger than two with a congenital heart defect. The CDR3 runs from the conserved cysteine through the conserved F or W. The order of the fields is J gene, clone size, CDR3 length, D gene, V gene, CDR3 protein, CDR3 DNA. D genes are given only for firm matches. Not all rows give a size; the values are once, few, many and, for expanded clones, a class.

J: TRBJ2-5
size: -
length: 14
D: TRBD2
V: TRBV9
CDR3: CASSPSGNGETQYF
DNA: TGTGCCAGCAGCCCCAGCGGGAATGGGGAGACCCAGTACTTC

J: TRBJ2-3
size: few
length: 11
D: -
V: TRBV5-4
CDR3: CASSSTGGQYF
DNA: TGTGCCAGCAGCTCGACTGGTGGGCAGTATTTT

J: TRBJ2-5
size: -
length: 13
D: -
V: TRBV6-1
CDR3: CASRQQEEETQYF
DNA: TGTGCCAGCAGACAACAGGAAGAAGAGACCCAGTACTTC

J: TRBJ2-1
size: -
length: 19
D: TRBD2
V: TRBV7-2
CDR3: CASSLGLDTSGRARNEQFF
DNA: TGTGCCAGCAGCTTAGGGCTCGATACTAGCGGGAGGGCCCGGAATGAGCAGTTCTTC

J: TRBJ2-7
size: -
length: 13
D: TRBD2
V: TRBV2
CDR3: CASRRREGPEQYF
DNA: TGTGCCAGCCGGCGGCGGGAGGGCCCCGAGCAGTACTTC

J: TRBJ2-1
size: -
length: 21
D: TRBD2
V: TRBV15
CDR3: CATSRDHLQAASGSPILEQFF
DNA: TGTGCCACCAGCAGAGATCACCTACAAGCTGCAAGCGGGAGCCCTATACTTGAGCAGTTCTTC

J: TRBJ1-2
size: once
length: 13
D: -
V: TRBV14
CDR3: CASSPTGNYGYTF
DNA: TGTGCCAGCAGTCCAACAGGAAACTATGGCTACACCTTC

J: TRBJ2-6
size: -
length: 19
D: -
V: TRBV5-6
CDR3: CASSSQSQGLSSGANVLTF
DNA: TGTGCCAGCAGCTCGCAGTCGCAGGGATTAAGCTCTGGGGCCAACGTCCTGACTTTC

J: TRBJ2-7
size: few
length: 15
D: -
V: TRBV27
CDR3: CASSLSGTQTYEQYF
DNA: TGTGCCAGCAGTTTATCTGGGACACAGACCTACGAGCAGTACTTC

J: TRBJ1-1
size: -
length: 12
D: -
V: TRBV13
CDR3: CASSLGGAQAFF
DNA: TGTGCCAGCAGCTTAGGTGGGGCGCAGGCTTTCTTT

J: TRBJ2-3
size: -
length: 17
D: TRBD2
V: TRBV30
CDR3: CAWSAIRLAESTDTQYF
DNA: TGTGCCTGGAGTGCAATAAGACTAGCGGAGAGCACAGATACGCAGTATTTT

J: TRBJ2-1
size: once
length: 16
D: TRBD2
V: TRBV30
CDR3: CAWRTRREGAGNEQFF
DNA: TGTGCCTGGAGGACCAGGCGGGAGGGGGCCGGCAATGAGCAGTTCTTC

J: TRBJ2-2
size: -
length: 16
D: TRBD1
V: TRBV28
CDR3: CASSFEGALLTGELFF
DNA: TGTGCCAGCAGTTTCGAGGGGGCGCTTCTTACCGGGGAGCTGTTTTTT

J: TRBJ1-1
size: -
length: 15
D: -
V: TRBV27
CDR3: CASSYTRTRFVEAFF
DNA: TGTGCCAGCAGTTATACCCGGACAAGATTCGTCGAAGCTTTCTTT

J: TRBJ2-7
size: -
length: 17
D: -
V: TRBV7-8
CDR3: CASSLEASIISRYEQYF
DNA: TGTGCCAGCAGCTTAGAAGCCTCCATTATATCTCGCTACGAGCAGTACTTC

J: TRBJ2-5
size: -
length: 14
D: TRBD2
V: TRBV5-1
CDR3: CASRRTSGQETQYF
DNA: TGCGCCAGCAGGAGGACTAGCGGGCAAGAGACCCAGTACTTC

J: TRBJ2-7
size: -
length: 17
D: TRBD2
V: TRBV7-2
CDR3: CASTRTPKEREKYEQYF
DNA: TGTGCCAGCACTCGGACCCCTAAAGAGCGGGAGAAATACGAGCAGTACTTC

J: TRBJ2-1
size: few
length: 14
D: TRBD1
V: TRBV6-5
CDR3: CASSYGTADNEQFF
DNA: TGTGCCAGCAGTTACGGGACAGCCGACAATGAGCAGTTCTTC

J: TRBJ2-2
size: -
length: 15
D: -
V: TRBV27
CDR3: CASRKRREAPGELFF
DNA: TGTGCCAGCCGAAAACGGAGGGAAGCCCCCGGGGAGCTGTTTTTT

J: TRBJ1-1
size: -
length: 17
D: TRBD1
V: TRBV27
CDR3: CASSIVRTGDQGTEAFF
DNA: TGTGCCAGCAGCATAGTTCGGACAGGGGACCAGGGCACTGAAGCTTTCTTT

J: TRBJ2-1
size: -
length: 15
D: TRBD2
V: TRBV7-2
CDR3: CASSPSGLEGNEQFF
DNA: TGTGCCAGCAGCCCGTCGGGACTAGAGGGGAATGAGCAGTTCTTC

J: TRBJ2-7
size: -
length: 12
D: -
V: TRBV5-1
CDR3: CASSVQGYEQYF
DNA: TGCGCCAGCAGCGTACAGGGATACGAGCAGTACTTC

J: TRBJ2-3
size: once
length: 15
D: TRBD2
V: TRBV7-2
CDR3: CASSLLAGSTDTQYF
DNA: TGTGCCAGCAGCTTACTAGCGGGGAGCACAGATACGCAGTATTTT

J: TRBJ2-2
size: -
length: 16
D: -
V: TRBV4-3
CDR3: CASSQPGGKSTGELFF
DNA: TGCGCCAGCAGCCAGCCGGGGGGCAAATCCACCGGGGAGCTGTTTTTT

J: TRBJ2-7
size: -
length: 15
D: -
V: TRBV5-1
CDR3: CASSLEARVSYEQYF
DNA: TGCGCCAGCAGCTTGGAGGCCAGGGTCTCCTACGAGCAGTACTTC

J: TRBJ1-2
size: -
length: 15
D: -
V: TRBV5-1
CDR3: CASSLAGVANYGYTF
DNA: TGCGCCAGCAGCTTGGCAGGGGTTGCCAACTATGGCTACACCTTC

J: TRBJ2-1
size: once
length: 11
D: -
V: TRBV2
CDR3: CASRGRNEQFF
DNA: TGTGCCAGCAGGGGCCGCAATGAGCAGTTCTTC

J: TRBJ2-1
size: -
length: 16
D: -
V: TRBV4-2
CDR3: CASSQAPTLEYNEQFF
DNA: TGTGCCAGCAGCCAAGCCCCCACACTAGAATACAATGAGCAGTTCTTC

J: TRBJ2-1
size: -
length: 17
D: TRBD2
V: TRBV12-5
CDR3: CASGPHSGSPSYNEQFF
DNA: TGTGCTAGTGGCCCTCATAGCGGGAGCCCTTCCTACAATGAGCAGTTCTTC

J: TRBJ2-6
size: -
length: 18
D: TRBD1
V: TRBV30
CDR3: CAWNTGGSPLSGANVLTF
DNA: TGTGCCTGGAATACAGGGGGCTCTCCCCTCTCTGGGGCCAACGTCCTGACTTTC

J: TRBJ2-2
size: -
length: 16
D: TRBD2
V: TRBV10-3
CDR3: CAISDQKREGGGELFF
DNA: TGTGCCATCAGTGATCAAAAGCGGGAGGGCGGCGGGGAGCTGTTTTTT

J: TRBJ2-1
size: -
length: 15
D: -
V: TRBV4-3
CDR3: CASSQTRRTYNEQFF
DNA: TGCGCCAGCAGCCAGACTAGACGGACCTACAATGAGCAGTTCTTC

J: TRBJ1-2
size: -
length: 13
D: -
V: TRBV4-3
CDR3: CASSQYPGGGYTF
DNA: TGCGCCAGCAGCCAATATCCCGGGGGTGGCTACACCTTC

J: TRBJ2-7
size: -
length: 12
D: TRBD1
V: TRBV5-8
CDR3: CASSPDRAQQYF
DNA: TGTGCCAGCAGCCCGGACAGGGCCCAGCAGTACTTC

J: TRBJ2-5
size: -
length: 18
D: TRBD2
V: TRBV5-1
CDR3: CASSQLSGTSGSFETQYF
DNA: TGCGCCAGCAGCCAATTATCTGGGACTAGCGGGAGTTTTGAGACCCAGTACTTC

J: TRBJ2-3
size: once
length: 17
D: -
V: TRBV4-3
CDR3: CASRRQYRSPRTDTQYF
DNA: TGCGCCAGCAGACGACAGTACAGAAGTCCGAGGACAGATACGCAGTATTTT

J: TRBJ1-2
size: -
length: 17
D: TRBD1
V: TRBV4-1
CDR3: CASSHTKSRDRDYGYTF
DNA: TGCGCCAGCAGTCACACAAAAAGTCGGGACAGGGACTATGGCTACACCTTC

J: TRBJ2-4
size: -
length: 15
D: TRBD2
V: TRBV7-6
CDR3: CASSSQAGKQDIQYF
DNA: TGTGCCAGCAGCTCCCAAGCGGGAAAGCAGGACATTCAGTACTTC

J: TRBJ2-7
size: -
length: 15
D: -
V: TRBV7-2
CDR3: CASSSWGVFGDEQYF
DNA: TGTGCCAGCAGCTCCTGGGGGGTTTTTGGGGACGAGCAGTACTTC

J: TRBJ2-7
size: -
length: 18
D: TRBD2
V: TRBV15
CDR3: CATAPESERSGSSYEQYF
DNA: TGTGCCACCGCCCCCGAGTCTGAGCGGAGCGGGAGCTCCTACGAGCAGTACTTC

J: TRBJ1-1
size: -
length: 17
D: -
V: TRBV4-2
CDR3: CASSQDGGGRQTTEAFF
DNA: TGTGCCAGCAGCCAAGACGGGGGGGGTCGACAGACCACTGAAGCTTTCTTT

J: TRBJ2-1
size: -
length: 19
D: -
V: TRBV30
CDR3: CAWRDAPFLMEGLYNEQFF
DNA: TGTGCCTGGAGGGACGCCCCATTTCTCATGGAGGGCTTGTACAATGAGCAGTTCTTC

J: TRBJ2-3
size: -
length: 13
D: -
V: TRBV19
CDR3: CASSRTGTDTQYF
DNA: TGTGCCAGTAGTAGAACAGGGACAGATACGCAGTATTTT

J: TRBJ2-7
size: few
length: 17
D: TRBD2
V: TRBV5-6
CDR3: CASSPGGTSGRDYEQYF
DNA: TGTGCCAGCAGCCCGGGGGGAACTAGCGGGAGAGACTACGAGCAGTACTTC

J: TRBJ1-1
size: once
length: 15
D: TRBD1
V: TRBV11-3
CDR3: CASSPDRARIAEAFF
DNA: TGTGCCAGCAGCCCGGACAGGGCGAGGATCGCTGAAGCTTTCTTT

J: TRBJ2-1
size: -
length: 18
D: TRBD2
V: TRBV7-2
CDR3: CASSLGLAGLSSYNEQFF
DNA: TGTGCCAGCAGCTTGGGACTAGCGGGCCTAAGCTCCTACAATGAGCAGTTCTTC

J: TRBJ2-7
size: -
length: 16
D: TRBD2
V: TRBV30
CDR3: CAWSPLAETRPYEQYF
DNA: TGTGCCTGGAGTCCGCTAGCGGAGACACGCCCCTACGAGCAGTACTTC

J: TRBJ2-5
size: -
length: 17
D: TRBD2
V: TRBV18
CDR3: CASSPPGPAGVGETQYF
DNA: TGTGCCAGCTCACCTCCCGGCCCAGCGGGAGTTGGGGAGACCCAGTACTTC

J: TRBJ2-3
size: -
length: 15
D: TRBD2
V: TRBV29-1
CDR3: CSVPGLAGGPDTQYF
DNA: TGCAGCGTCCCGGGACTAGCGGGAGGCCCAGATACGCAGTATTTT

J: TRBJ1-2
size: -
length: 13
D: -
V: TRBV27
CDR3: CASSPQGVQGYTF
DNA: TGTGCCAGCAGTCCCCAGGGCGTCCAGGGCTACACCTTC

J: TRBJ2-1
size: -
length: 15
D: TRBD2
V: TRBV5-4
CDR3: CASSRRGGPYNEQFF
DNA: TGTGCCAGCAGCCGGCGGGGGGGGCCCTACAATGAGCAGTTCTTC

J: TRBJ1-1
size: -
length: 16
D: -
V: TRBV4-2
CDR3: CASSQDHQDLNTEAFF
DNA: TGTGCCAGCAGCCAAGATCATCAGGATTTGAACACTGAAGCTTTCTTT